The clone carrying this T cell receptor beta chain was observed a handful of times. Its antigen is unidentified. The sample belongs to a study of CD8+ T cells in alopecia areata. Findings of the study overall: Scalp sequencing captures resident alphabeta T cells of normal skin too. TCR sharing was clearer in mice than between patients, perhaps partly owing to patient HLA diversity. Lesional tissue from the scalp (especially in alopecia totalis/universalis) showed higher clonality than normal scalp.

Separation by sorting yielded CD4+ and CD8+ T cells from PBMCs. TCR sequencing used cDNA made by reverse transcription of extracted RNA. Sequencing was performed with immunoSEQ multiplex PCR; in TCRdb, only in-frame clones are kept and a portion is missing. The sample carries 110,000 to 150,000 clones, approximately 56% recorded once. The length of the CDR3 is 12 residues. The V gene's germline CDR1 is MGHDK and CDR2 SYGVNS. Deletions cut 3 bases from V and 7 bases from J, with 10 bases between. Sequencing was done on a sample of CD8+ T cells sorted from blood. This chain joins TRBV25-1 and TRBJ2-7; tentatively, D is TRBD2 (5 bases). This TCR derives from a human donor in good health. The CDR3 here is CASSDLSGEQYF. The CDR3, as DNA: TGTGCCAGCAGTGATTTGTCGGGGGAGCAGTACTTC.